This T cell receptor beta chain appears in the sequencing data of a study of Ad26.COV2.S vaccination and SARS-CoV-2 variants. Treatment: roughly 18 received Ad26.COV2.S at low or high dose, single or two shots; a few received placebo; per-sample allocation not given. It was on day 63 after the first vaccine or placebo injection that samples were taken. The protocol was immunoSEQ multiplex PCR, while the TCRdb copy is restricted to in-frame clones and leaves out a portion. The sample yields roughly 460,000 clones, 80% to 90% seen once. Germline V gene sequence: CDR1 SEHNR, CDR2 FQNEAQ (reference sequence). The CDR3 consists of 15 residues. V gave up 4 bases and J gave up 4 bases, with 17 bases separating them.

Sequences were derived from peripheral blood, sampled in a trial of Ad26.COV2.S vaccine versus placebo. The chain carries TRBV7-9 and TRBJ2-7; the D is unclear. This receptor was obtained from a person aged 18-65 years who received the Ad26.COV2.S COVID-19 vaccine or a placebo. CDR3 DNA sequence: TGTGCCAGCAGCTCCGTCCGACCAGAGCCTTACGAGCAGTACTTC. This gives the protein CASSSVRPEPYEQYF.